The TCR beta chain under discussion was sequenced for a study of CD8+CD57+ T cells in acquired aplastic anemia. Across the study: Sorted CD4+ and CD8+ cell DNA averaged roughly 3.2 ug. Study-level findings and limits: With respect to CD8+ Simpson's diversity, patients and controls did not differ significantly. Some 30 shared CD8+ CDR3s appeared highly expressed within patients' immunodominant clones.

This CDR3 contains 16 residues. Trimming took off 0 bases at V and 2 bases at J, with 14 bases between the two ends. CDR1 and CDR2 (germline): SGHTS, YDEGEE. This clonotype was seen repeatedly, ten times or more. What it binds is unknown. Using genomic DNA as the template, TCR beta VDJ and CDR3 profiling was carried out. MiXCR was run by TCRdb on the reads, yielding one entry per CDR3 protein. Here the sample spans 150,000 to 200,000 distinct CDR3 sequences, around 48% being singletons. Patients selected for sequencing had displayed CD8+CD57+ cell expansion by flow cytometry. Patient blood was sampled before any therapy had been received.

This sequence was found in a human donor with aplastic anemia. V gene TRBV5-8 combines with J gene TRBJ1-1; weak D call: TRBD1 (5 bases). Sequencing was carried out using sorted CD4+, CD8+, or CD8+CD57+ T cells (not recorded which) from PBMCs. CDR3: CASSLALAGVNTEAFF. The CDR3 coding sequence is TGTGCCAGCAGCTTGGCCTTGGCGGGGGTCAACACTGAAGCTTTCTTT.